This T cell receptor (beta chain) derives from a study of blood T cell repertoires in COVID-19 (dated by TCRdb to about 2020). As for the study more broadly: Samples from collaborators originated in the United States, Italy and Spain and spanned both the acute and convalescent phases of COVID-19. The repertoires were released in a freely available public database intended as a resource for research on the immune response to SARS-CoV-2. Deeply sampled blood TCRbeta repertoires from subjects exposed to, actively infected with, or recovered from COVID-19 were included in the dataset. A de-identified subject ID, COVID-19 status, age in years and sex were almost always included in the sample metadata. Where available, HLA class I and class II types were taken from metadata supplied by the sample provider and were not determined by assay-based typing. Samples came from the ongoing ImmuneRACE study (first 160 participants) plus 1,254 subjects from 6 global collaborators. The material from the prospective study consisted of cDNA or gDNA derived from T cells, B-cell-depleted T cells, or PBMCs. What the research found in general, with its limitations: How much clinical and demographic metadata was included differed by source and by participant, and the metadata was provided uncurated.

The CDR1 and CDR2 encoded by the germline V gene are ENHRY and SYGVKD. The CDR3, from cysteine to phenylalanine, totals 16 residues. The read is trimmed to its CDR3 DNA, 48 bases read in frame from base 1. Clipping removes 0 bases from V and 6 bases from J, with 10 as the unmatched junction base count. TCRbeta CDR3 regions were amplified from genomic DNA using the immunoSEQ Assay, a bias-controlled multiplex PCR. Turning to the authors' computational methods: The number of nucleated cells in each sample was estimated by amplification of reference gene primers within the assay. To quantify the absolute abundance of each unique TCRbeta CDR3 rearrangement, sequence reads were collapsed and filtered. For each sample, productive Simpson clonality was calculated as the square root of Simpson's diversity index over productive rearrangements. TCRdb took over this immuneACCESS table, retaining in-frame rearrangements with V and J assigned. Such tables are incomplete; in checked studies, under half of the missing clones stem from an unresolved V gene, and the remainder is unexplained. V and J calls plus clone size are reproduced from that table; the DNA served to infer D and trimming. This sample holds fewer than 150,000 clones; 80% to 90% were observed only once. The ten largest clones capture 3.4% of the sample.

For this clone: The specificity of this receptor is unknown. Per-base qualities were not stored, and no clone one base away is much larger.

Whole blood was collected in K2EDTA tubes by collaborating institutions according to the institutions' own protocols. Collaborator samples were shipped for TCRbeta analysis as frozen whole blood, isolated PBMCs, or DNA extracted from either sample type. The sequenced sample was peripheral blood. This receptor chain uses TRBV10-3 and TRBJ2-7; 8 bases in the middle match TRBD1. The TCR originated in a man aged 40-55 years with acute or convalescent COVID-19. The CDR3 reads CAISESFEWTGSEQYF. The DNA reads TGTGCCATCAGTGAGTCTTTTGAATGGACAGGGAGCGAGCAGTACTTC.